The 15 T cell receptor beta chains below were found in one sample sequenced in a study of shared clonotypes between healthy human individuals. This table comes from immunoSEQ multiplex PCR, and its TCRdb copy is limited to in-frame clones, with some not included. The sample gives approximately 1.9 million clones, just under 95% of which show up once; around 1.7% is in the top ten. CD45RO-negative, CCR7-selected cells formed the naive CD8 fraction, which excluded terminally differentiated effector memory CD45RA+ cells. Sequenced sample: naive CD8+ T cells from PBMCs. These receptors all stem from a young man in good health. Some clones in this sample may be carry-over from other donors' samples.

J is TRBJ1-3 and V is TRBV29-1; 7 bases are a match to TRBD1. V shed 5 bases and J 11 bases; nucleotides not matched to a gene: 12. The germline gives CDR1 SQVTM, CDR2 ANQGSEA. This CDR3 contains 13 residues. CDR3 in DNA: TGCAGCGTTCCGGACATCGCCCAGGGGGCCATATATTTT. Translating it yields CSVPDIAQGAIYF. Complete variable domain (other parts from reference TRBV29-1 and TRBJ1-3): SAVISQKPSRDICQRGTSLTIQCQVDSQVTMMFWYRQQPGQSLTLIATANQGSEATYESGFVIDKFPISRPNLTFSTLTVSNMSPEDSSIYLCSVPDIAQGAIYFGEGSWLTVV.

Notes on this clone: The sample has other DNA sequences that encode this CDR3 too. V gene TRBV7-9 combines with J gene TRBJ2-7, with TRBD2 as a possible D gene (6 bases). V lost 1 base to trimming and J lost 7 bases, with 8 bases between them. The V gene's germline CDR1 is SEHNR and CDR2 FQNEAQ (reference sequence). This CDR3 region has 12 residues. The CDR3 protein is CASSLGRGEQYF. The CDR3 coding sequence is TGTGCCAGCAGCTTAGGCCGGGGGGAGCAGTACTTC. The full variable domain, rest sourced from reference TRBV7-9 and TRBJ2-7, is DTGVSQNPRHKITKRGQNVTFRCDPISEHNRLYWYRQTLGQGPEFLTYFQNEAQLEKSRLLSDRFSAERPKGSFSTLEIQRTEQGDSAMYLCASSLGRGEQYFGPGTRLTVT.

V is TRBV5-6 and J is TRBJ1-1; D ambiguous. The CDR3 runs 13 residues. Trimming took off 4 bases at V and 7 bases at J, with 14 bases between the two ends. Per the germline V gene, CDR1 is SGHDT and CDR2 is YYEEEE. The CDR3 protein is CASSTQTSYEAFF. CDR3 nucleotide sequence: TGTGCCAGCAGCACCCAGACTAGCTATGAAGCTTTCTTT.

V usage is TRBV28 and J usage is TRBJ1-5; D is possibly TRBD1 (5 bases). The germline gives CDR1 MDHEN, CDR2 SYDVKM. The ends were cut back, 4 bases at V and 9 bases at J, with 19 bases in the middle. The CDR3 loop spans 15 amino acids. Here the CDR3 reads CASSYEGSRFRPQHF. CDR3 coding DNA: TGTGCCAGCAGTTACGAGGGGTCGCGGTTTCGGCCCCAGCATTTT. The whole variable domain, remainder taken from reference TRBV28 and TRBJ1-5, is DVKVTQSSRYLVKRTGEKVFLECVQDMDHENMFWYRQDPGLGLRLIYFSYDVKMKEKGDIPEGYSVSREKKERFSLILESASTNQTSMYLCASSYEGSRFRPQHFGDGTRLSIL.

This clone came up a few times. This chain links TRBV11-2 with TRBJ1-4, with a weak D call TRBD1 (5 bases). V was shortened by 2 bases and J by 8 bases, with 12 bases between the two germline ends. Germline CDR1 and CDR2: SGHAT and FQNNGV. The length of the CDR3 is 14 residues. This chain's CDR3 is CASSLRGGWEKLFF. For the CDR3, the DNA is TGTGCCAGCAGCTTACGCGGGGGATGGGAAAAACTGTTTTTT.

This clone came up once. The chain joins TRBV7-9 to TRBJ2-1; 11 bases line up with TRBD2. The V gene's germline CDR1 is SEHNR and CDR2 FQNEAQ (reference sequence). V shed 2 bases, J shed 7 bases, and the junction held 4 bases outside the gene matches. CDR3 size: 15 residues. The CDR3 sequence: CASSLTSGSENEQFF. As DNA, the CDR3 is TGTGCCAGCAGCTTAACTAGCGGGAGCGAGAATGAGCAGTTCTTC.

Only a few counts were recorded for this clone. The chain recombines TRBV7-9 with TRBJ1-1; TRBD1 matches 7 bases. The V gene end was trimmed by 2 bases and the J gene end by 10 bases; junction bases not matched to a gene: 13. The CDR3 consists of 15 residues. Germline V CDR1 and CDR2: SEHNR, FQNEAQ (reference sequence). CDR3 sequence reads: CASSLFRTQGVGAFF. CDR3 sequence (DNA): TGTGCCAGCAGCTTATTCAGGACGCAGGGGGTGGGAGCTTTCTTT.

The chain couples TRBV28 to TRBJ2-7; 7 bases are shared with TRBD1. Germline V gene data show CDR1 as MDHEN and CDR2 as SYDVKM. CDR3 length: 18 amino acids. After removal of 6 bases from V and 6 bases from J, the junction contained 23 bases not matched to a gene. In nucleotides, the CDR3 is TGTGCCAGCAGCCTATACCGGACAGGTATCAAGCCATACTGCGAGCAGTACTTC. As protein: CASSLYRTGIKPYCEQYF.

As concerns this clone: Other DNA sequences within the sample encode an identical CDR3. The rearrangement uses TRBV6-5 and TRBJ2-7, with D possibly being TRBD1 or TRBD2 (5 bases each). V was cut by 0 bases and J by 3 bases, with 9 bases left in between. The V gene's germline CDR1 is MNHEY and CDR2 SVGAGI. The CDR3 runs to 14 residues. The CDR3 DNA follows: TGTGCCAGCAGTTACTCGTGGGGGAGCTACGAGCAGTACTTC. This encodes CASSYSWGSYEQYF.

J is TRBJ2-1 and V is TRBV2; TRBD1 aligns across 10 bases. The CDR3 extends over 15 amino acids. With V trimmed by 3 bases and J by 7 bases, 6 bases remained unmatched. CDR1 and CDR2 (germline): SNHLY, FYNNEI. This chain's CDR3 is CASSDRDRGWNEQFF. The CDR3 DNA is TGTGCCAGCAGTGACCGGGACAGGGGTTGGAATGAGCAGTTCTTC. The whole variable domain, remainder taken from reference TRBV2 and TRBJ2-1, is EPEVTQTPSHQVTQMGQEVILRCVPISNHLYFYWYRQILGQKVEFLVSFYNNEISEKSEIFDDQFSVERPDGSNFTLKIRSTKLEDSAMYFCASSDRDRGWNEQFFGPGTRLTVL.

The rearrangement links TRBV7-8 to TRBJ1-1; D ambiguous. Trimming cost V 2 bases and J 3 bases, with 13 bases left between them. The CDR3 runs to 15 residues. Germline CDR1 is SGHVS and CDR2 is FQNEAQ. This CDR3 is CASSLQARADTEAFF. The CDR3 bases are TGTGCCAGCAGCTTACAAGCTAGGGCCGACACTGAAGCTTTCTTT.

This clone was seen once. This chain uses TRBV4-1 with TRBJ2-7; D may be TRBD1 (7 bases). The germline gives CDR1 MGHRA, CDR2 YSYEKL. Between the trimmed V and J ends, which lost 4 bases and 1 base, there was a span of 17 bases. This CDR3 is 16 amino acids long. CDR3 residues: CASSPPGQGGSYEQYF. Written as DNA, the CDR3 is TGCGCCAGCAGCCCCCCCGGGCAGGGGGGATCCTACGAGCAGTACTTC.

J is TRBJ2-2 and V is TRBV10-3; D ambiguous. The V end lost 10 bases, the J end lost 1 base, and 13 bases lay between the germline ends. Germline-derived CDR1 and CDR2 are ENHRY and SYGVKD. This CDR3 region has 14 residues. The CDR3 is CATRMDQNTGELFF. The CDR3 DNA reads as TGTGCCACTAGGATGGACCAGAACACCGGGGAGCTGTTTTTT.

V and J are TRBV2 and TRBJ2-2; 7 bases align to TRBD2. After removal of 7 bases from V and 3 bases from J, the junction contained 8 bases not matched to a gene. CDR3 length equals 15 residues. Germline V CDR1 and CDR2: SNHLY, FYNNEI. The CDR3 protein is CASTRREGDTGELFF. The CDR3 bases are TGTGCCAGCACGCGCAGGGAGGGTGACACCGGGGAGCTGTTTTTT.

As DNA, the CDR3 is TGTGCCAGCAGCTACGGACTAGCGGGAGGCAATGAGCAGTTCTTC. Residues: CASSYGLAGGNEQFF. The rearrangement joins TRBV7-3 to TRBJ2-1; 14 positions match TRBD2. The trim removed 4 bases at V and 6 bases at J, leaving 2 bases unmatched. From germline, CDR1 is SGHTA and CDR2 FQGTGA. This CDR3 region has 15 residues.